There are a few counts of the clone carrying this TCR beta chain. Per the germline V gene, CDR1 is MNHEY and CDR2 is SVGAGI. Trimming pared 6 bases from V and 9 bases from J, leaving 18 bases between. CDR3 length equals 14 residues. Reverse transcribing all isolated RNA meant expressed TCRB transcripts were sequenced. Clones were sequenced by immunoSEQ multiplex PCR, and TCRdb holds only the in-frame ones, with some missing. The repertoire holds 250,000 to 350,000 clones, with 14% as singletons. The sample originates from a study of beta chain features in type 1 diabetes. This TCR was sampled from a man aged 30 to 45 in good health. The sequencing input was central memory CD4+ T cells from blood. The chain has TRBV6-5 and TRBJ2-1; a weak D match, TRBD1 (5 bases). Here the CDR3 DNA reads TGTGCCAGCAGCCGCATCAACCCAAGGGGTGAGCAGTTCTTC. It yields the protein CASSRINPRGEQFF.